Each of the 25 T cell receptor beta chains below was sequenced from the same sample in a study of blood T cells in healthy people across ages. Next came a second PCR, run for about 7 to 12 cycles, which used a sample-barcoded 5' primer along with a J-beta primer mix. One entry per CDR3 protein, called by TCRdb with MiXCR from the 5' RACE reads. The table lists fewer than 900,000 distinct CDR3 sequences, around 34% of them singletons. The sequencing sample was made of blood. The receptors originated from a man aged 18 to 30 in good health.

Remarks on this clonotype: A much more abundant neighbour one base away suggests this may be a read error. CDR3 amino acids: CASSFYRGANEQYF. The CDR3 DNA reads as TGTGCCAGCAGCTTTTATCGGGGAGCCAATGAGCAGTACTTC. This rearrangement joins TRBV5-6 to TRBJ2-7, with TRBD2 as a possible D gene (5 bases). The CDR3 length is 14 residues. Germline V gene data show CDR1 as SGHDT and CDR2 as YYEEEE. Trimming pared 2 bases from V and 7 bases from J, leaving 16 bases between.

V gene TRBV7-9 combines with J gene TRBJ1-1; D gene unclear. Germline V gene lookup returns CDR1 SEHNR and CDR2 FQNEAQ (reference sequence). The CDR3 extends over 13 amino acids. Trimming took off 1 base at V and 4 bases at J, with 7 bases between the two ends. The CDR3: CASSLVGFTEAFF. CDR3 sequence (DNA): TGTGCCAGCAGCTTAGTGGGATTCACTGAAGCTTTCTTT.

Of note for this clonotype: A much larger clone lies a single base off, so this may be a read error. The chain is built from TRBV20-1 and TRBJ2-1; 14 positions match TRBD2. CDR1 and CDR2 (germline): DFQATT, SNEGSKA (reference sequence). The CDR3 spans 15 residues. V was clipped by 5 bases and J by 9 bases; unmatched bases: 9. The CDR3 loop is CSAPGLAGGTGEQFF. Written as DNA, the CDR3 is TGCAGTGCTCCCGGACTAGCGGGGGGTACGGGTGAGCAGTTCTTC.

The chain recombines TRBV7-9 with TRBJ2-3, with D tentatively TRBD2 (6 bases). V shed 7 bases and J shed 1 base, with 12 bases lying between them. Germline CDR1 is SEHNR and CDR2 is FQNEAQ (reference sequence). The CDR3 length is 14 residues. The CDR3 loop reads CASTPQRGTDTQYF. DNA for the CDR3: TGTGCCAGCACCCCCCAGCGGGGCACAGATACGCAGTATTTT. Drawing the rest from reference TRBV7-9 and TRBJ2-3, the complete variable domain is DTGVSQNPRHKITKRGQNVTFRCDPISEHNRLYWYRQTLGQGPEFLTYFQNEAQLEKSRLLSDRFSAERPKGSFSTLEIQRTEQGDSAMYLCASTPQRGTDTQYFGPGTRLTVL.

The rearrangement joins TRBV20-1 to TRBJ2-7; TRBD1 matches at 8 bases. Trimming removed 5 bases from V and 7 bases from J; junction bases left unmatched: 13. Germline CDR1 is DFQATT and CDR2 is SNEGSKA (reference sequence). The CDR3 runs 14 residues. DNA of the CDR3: TGCAGTGCTCGAAGCAGGGGGCGATACAATGAGCAGTACTTC. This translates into CSARSRGRYNEQYF.

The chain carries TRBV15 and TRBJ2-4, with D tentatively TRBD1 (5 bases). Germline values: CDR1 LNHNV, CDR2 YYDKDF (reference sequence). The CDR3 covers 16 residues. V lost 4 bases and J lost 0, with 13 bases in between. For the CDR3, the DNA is TGTGCCACCAGCACGACCATGACAGAAGCCAAAAACATTCAGTACTTC. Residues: CATSTTMTEAKNIQYF.

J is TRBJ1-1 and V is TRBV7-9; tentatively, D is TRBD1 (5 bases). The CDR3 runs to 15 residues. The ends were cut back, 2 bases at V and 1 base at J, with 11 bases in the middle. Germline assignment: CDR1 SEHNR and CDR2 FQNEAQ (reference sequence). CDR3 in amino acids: CASSLFRAGNTEAFF. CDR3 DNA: TGTGCCAGCAGCTTATTCAGGGCAGGGAACACTGAAGCTTTCTTT.

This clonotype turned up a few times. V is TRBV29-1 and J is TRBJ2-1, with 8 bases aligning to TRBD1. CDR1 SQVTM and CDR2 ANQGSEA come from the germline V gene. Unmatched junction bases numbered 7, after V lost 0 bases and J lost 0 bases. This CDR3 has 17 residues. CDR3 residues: CSVEDPGGESSYNEQFF. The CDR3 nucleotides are TGCAGCGTTGAAGATCCAGGGGGCGAAAGCTCCTACAATGAGCAGTTCTTC.

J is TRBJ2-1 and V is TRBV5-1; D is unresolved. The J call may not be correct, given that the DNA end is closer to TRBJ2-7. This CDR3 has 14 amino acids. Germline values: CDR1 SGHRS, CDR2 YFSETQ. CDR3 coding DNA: TGCGCCAGCAGCCATTTGCTATCTAACAATGAGCAGTACTTC. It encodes CASSHLLSNNEQYF.

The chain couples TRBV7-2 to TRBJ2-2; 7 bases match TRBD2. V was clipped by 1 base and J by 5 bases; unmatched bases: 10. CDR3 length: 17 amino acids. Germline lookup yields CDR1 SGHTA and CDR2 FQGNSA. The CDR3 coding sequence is TGTGCCAGCAGCTTAGATGTGGGGGGGGACGGGACCGGGGAGCTGTTTTTT. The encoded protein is CASSLDVGGDGTGELFF. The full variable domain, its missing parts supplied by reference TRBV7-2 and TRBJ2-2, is GAGVSQSPSNKVTEKGKDVELRCDPISGHTALYWYRQSLGQGLEFLIYFQGNSAPDKSGLPSDRFSAERTGGSVSTLTIQRTQQEDSAVYLCASSLDVGGDGTGELFFGEGSRLTVL.

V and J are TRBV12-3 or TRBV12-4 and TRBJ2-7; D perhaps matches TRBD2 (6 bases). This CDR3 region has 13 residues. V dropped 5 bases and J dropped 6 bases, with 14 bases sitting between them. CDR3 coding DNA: TGTGCCAGCAGTGCCCCGGGGGTCACCGAGCAGTACTTC. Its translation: CASSAPGVTEQYF.

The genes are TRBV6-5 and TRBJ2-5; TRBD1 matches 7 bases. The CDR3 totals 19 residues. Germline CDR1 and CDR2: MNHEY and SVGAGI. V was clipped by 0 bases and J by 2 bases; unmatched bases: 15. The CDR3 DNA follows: TGTGCCAGCAGTTACTCCAACAAAGGACAGGAAGGGGTTCAAGAGACCCAGTACTTC. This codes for CASSYSNKGQEGVQETQYF.

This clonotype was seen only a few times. In DNA form, the CDR3 reads TGCAGTGGACAATTGGCAGCTTTAGCCAAAAACATTCAGTACTTC. This encodes CSGQLAALAKNIQYF. The J gene is TRBJ2-4, the V gene TRBV20-1; the D is unclear. Germline V gene data show CDR1 as DFQATT and CDR2 as SNEGSKA (reference sequence). This CDR3 spans 15 amino acids. Trimming removed 7 bases at V and 0 bases at J, with 16 bases between.

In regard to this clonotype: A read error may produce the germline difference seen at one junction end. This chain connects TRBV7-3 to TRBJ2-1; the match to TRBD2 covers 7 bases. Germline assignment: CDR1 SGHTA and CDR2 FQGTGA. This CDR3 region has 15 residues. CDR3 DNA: TGTGACAGCAGGCGAGGCGGGGGTGGTATGTATGAGCAGTTCTTC. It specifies CDSRRGGGGMYEQFF. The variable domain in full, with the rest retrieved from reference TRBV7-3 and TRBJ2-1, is GAGVSQTPSNKVTEKGKYVELRCDPISGHTALYWYRQSLGQGPEFLIYFQGTGAADDSGLPNDRFFAVRPEGSVSTLKIQRTERGDSAVYLCDSRRGGGGMYEQFFGPGTRLTVL.

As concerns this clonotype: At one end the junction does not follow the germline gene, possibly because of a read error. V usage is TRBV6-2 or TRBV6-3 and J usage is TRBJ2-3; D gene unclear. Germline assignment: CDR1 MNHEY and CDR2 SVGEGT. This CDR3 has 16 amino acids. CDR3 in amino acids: CATSQTPPAITDTQYF. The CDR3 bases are TGTGCCACCAGTCAAACACCCCCGGCCATCACAGATACGCAGTATTTT.

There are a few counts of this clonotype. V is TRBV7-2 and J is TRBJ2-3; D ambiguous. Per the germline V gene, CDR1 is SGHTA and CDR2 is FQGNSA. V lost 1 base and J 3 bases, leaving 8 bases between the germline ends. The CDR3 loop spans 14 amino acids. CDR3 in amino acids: CASSLVGTTDTQYF. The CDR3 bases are TGTGCCAGCAGCTTAGTTGGCACTACAGATACGCAGTATTTT.

In nucleotides, the CDR3 is TGTGCCAGCAGCTTGGGGGCACAGTCGAACACCGGGGAGCTGTTTTTT. Translation: CASSLGAQSNTGELFF. The rearrangement joins TRBV7-3 to TRBJ2-2; maybe TRBD1 (6 bases). CDR3 length: 16 amino acids. Between the trimmed V and J ends, which lost 3 bases and 0 bases, there was a span of 11 bases. Germline CDR1 reads SGHTA; CDR2 reads FQGTGA. Combining the CDR3 with reference TRBV7-3 and TRBJ2-2 gives the whole variable domain GAGVSQTPSNKVTEKGKYVELRCDPISGHTALYWYRQSLGQGPEFLIYFQGTGAADDSGLPNDRFFAVRPEGSVSTLKIQRTERGDSAVYLCASSLGAQSNTGELFFGEGSRLTVL.

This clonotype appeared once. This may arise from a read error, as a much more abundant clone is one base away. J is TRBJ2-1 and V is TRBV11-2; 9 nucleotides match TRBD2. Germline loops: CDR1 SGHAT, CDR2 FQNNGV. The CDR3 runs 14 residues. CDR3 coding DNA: TGTGCCAGCAGCTTCGCTAGCGGGACCAATGGGCAGTTCTTC. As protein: CASSFASGTNGQFF.

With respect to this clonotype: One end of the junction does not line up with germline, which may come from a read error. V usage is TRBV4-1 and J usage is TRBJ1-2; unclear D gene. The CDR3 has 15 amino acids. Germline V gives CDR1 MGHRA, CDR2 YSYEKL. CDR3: CANSPSTDSGYGYTF. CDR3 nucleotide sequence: TGCGCCAACAGCCCTTCCACAGATTCGGGTTATGGCTACACCTTC.

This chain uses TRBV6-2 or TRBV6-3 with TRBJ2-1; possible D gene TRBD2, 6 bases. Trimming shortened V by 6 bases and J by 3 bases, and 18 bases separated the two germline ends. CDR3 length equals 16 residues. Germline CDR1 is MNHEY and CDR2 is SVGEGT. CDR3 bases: TGTGCCAGCAGAGGGACTCCCGATTCCTACTACAATGAGCAGTTCTTC. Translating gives CASRGTPDSYYNEQFF.

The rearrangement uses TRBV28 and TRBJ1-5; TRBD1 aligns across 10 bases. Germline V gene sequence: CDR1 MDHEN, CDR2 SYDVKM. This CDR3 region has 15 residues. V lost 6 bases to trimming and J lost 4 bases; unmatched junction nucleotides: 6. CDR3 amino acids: CASRGTGEPNQPQHF. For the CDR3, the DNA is TGTGCCAGCAGAGGGACAGGGGAACCGAATCAGCCCCAGCATTTT.

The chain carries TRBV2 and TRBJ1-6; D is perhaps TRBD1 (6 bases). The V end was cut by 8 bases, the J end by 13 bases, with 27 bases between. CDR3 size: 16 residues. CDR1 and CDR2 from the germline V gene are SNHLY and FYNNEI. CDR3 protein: CASEGGIWQGRKPLHF. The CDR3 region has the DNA TGTGCCAGCGAAGGGGGAATTTGGCAGGGCCGAAAGCCCCTCCACTTT.

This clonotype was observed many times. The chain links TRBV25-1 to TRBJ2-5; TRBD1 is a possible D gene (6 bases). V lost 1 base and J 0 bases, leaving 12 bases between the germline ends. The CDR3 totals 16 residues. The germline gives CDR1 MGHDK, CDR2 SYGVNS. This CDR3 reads CASSEFRGTYQETQYF. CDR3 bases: TGTGCCAGCAGTGAATTCAGGGGCACGTACCAAGAGACCCAGTACTTC.

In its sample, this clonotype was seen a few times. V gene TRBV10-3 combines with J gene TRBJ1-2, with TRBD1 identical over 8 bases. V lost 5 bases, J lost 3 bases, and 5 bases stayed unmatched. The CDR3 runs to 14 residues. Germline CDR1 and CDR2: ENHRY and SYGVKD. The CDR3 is CAISPGQGHYGYTF. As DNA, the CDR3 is TGTGCCATCAGTCCCGGACAGGGACACTATGGCTACACCTTC.

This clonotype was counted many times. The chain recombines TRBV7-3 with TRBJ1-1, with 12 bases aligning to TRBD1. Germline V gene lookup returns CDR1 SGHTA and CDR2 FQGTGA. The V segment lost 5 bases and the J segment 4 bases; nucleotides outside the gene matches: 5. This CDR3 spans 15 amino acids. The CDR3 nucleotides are TGTGCCAGCAGCCTATGGGACAGGGGGCTCACTGAAGCTTTCTTT. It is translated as CASSLWDRGLTEAFF.